This TCR beta chain is from a study of T cell clonotyping in hematopoietic cell transplantation. Study-wide results and caveats: Recipient TCR diversity dropped after transplant; expanded clonotypes rose from day 30 to 180. At the given depth, recipient repertoires were over 97% de novo clonotypes.

On this clone: Its antigen is undetermined.

Sequenced by immunoSEQ multiplex PCR; TCRdb stores in-frame clones only, minus some. The sample holds about 41,000 clones, roughly 96% seen once. The CDR3 is 13 residues long. V was cut by 5 bases and J by 10 bases, with 15 bases left in between. Per the germline V gene, CDR1 is SGHNT and CDR2 is YENEEA. V usage is TRBV11-3 and J usage is TRBJ2-1; TRBD1 or TRBD2 may be the D gene (5 bases each). Specimen: peripheral blood mononuclear cells. The sequence derives from a man aged 25-45 years in good health. Some clones in this sample may be carry-over from other donors' samples. The CDR3 loop is CASSPGPPREQFF. The DNA of the CDR3 is TGTGCCAGCAGCCCGGGACCGCCTCGGGAGCAGTTCTTC.